These 25 T cell receptor beta chains originate from one sample sequenced in a study of OX40 agonist ivuxolimab in advanced cancers. Here immunoSEQ multiplex PCR was the method, and the copy in TCRdb shows in-frame clones only, minus some. This table has over 55,000 clones, 80% to 90% appearing once. The sample consisted of CD4+ or CD8+ T cells sorted from blood, taken in a trial of the OX40 agonist ivuxolimab. Receptors originate from an adult with an advanced solid tumor such as melanoma, head and neck, liver or kidney cancer.

This chain links TRBV5-1 with TRBJ2-4; no clear D gene. The CDR3 contains 14 residues. V was cut by 0 bases and J by 10 bases, with 14 bases left in between. Germline CDR1 reads SGHRS; CDR2 reads YFSETQ. The CDR3 DNA reads TGCGCCAGCAGCTTGGAGACCGGGTACGAAATTCAGTACTTC. This translates into CASSLETGYEIQYF.

The CDR3 loop reads CASRPMSSYNEQFF. CDR3 DNA sequence: TGTGCCAGCAGGCCCATGAGCTCCTACAATGAGCAGTTCTTC. The chain recombines TRBV28 with TRBJ2-1; D remains ambiguous. V gave up 6 bases and J gave up 0 bases, with 9 bases separating them. There are 14 residues in the CDR3. Germline CDR1 is MDHEN and CDR2 is SYDVKM.

V and J are TRBV27 and TRBJ2-5; 13 positions match TRBD2. The CDR3 runs 16 residues. Germline values: CDR1 MNHEY, CDR2 SMNVEV (reference sequence). Trimming removed 6 bases from V and 7 bases from J; junction bases left unmatched: 11. CDR3 loop: CASRHGGTSGDRTQYF. CDR3 coding DNA: TGTGCCAGCAGGCACGGCGGGACTAGCGGGGATCGGACCCAGTACTTC.

The rearrangement links TRBV9 to TRBJ2-7, with 9 bases matching TRBD1. This CDR3 has 14 amino acids. Unmatched junction bases numbered 7, after V lost 2 bases and J lost 7 bases. Germline V CDR1 and CDR2: SGDLS, YYNGEE. The CDR3 coding sequence is TGTGCCAGCAGCGTCCGGGACAGGGATGGTGAGCAGTACTTC. It codes for CASSVRDRDGEQYF.

The table lists this clone with a count of one. This chain joins TRBV18 and TRBJ2-3, with 9 bases lining up with TRBD2. V was clipped by 3 bases and J by 1 base; unmatched bases: 8. This CDR3 spans 17 amino acids. Germline CDR1 and CDR2: KGHSH and LQKENI. The CDR3 region has the DNA TGTGCCAGCTCACCGAGGGGAGCGGGAGGAGGCACAGATACGCAGTATTTT. Translated: CASSPRGAGGGTDTQYF.

The sample holds one count of this clone. The chain couples TRBV18 to TRBJ1-2, with D perhaps TRBD1 (5 bases). CDR3 size: 15 residues. Trimming cost V 3 bases and J 4 bases, with 15 bases left between them. Germline V lookup: CDR1 KGHSH, CDR2 LQKENI. The CDR3: CASSPGGFIGYGYTF. The CDR3 coding sequence is TGTGCCAGCTCACCGGGGGGTTTCATCGGCTATGGCTACACCTTC.

The chain combines TRBV5-1 with TRBJ2-7, with 9 bases aligning to TRBD1. The CDR3 has 14 residues. The junction had 3 bases not matched to a gene; V was cut back by 4 bases and J by 1 base. Germline loops: CDR1 SGHRS, CDR2 YFSETQ. Here the CDR3 DNA reads TGCGCCAGCAGCCGGGACAGGGAATCCTACGAGCAGTACTTC. This sequence encodes CASSRDRESYEQYF.

The gene calls are TRBV27 and TRBJ2-1; 9 nucleotides align to TRBD1. V lost 6 bases and J lost 3; bases outside the gene matches: 12. The CDR3 covers 17 residues. Per germline, CDR1 MNHEY and CDR2 SMNVEV (reference sequence). In DNA, the CDR3 is TGTGCCAGCAGCCTCCAGACCGGGACAGGGCGCTACAATGAGCAGTTCTTC. It translates to CASSLQTGTGRYNEQFF.

V gene TRBV19 combines with J gene TRBJ1-5; D not resolved. V was clipped by 6 bases and J by 4 bases, with 7 bases between them. Germline loops: CDR1 LNHDA, CDR2 SQIVND (reference sequence). The CDR3 extends over 12 amino acids. CDR3 amino acids: CASSRINQPQHF. For the CDR3, the DNA is TGTGCCAGTAGCCGGATTAATCAGCCCCAGCATTTT.

This clone showed up just a few times. V usage is TRBV6-6 and J usage is TRBJ2-7; weak D call: TRBD2 (5 bases). CDR1 MNHNY and CDR2 SVGAGI come from the germline V gene (reference sequence). Trimming removed 4 bases from V and 5 bases from J, with 12 bases in between. The CDR3 runs 13 residues. The CDR3 is CASSLGSAHEQYF. The CDR3 DNA reads TGTGCCAGCAGTTTGGGGAGTGCCCACGAGCAGTACTTC.

The chain recombines TRBV21-1 with TRBJ2-7; TRBD2 reflects the table's D call only, with no check against the DNA. TRBV21-1 is marked as a pseudogene. The CDR3 contains 16 residues. The CDR3 bases are TGTGCCAGCAGCCCCTATGGGACTAGCGGGGCCTACGAGCAGTACTTC. This sequence encodes CASSPYGTSGAYEQYF.

The chain combines TRBV5-1 with TRBJ2-2, with 9 bases lining up with TRBD2. The length of the CDR3 is 16 residues. The germline V gene has CDR1 SGHRS and CDR2 YFSETQ. With V trimmed by 4 bases and J by 1 base, 5 bases remained unmatched. The CDR3 coding sequence is TGCGCCAGCAGCAGTCCTAGCGGGGTGAACACCGGGGAGCTGTTTTTT. It specifies CASSSPSGVNTGELFF.

The chain joins TRBV9 to TRBJ2-5; 9 positions agree with TRBD2. The CDR3 is made up of 16 amino acids. V was pared by 0 bases and J by 2 bases, with 5 bases of the junction left unmatched. CDR1 is SGDLS, CDR2 YYNGEE, per germline. In DNA form, the CDR3 reads TGTGCCAGCAGCGTAGGGGATCTAGCGGGGCAAGAGACCCAGTACTTC. It is translated as CASSVGDLAGQETQYF.

The V call is TRBV21-1, the J call TRBJ2-3. TRBV21-1 is a pseudogene segment. The CDR3 loop spans 19 amino acids. In DNA form, the CDR3 reads TGTGCCAGCAGCAAAGGGGTCCCCGGGGCGAGGGTGGGTTCAGATACGCAGTATTTT. It is translated as CASSKGVPGARVGSDTQYF.

The genes are TRBV28 and TRBJ1-2; D not certain. Germline-derived CDR1 and CDR2 are MDHEN and SYDVKM. The CDR3 runs to 18 residues. V was pared by 2 bases and J by 4 bases, with 23 bases between. The CDR3 loop reads CASSLSFAGNWLPYGYTF. In nucleotides, the CDR3 is TGTGCCAGCAGTTTAAGTTTTGCCGGAAATTGGTTGCCCTATGGCTACACCTTC.

CDR3 nucleotides: TGTGCCACCTACGAGCAGTACTTC. It encodes CATYEQYF. The chain combines TRBV6-1 with TRBJ2-7; D gene unclear. The CDR3 consists of 8 residues. The germline V gene encodes CDR1 MNHNS and CDR2 SASEGT. Trimming pared 10 bases from V and 2 bases from J, leaving 0 bases between.

The chain has TRBV19 and TRBJ2-7; TRBD1 agrees at 10 bases. J was trimmed by 6 bases and V by 4 bases; bases with no gene match: 6. The CDR3 runs to 14 residues. The germline V gene encodes CDR1 LNHDA and CDR2 SQIVND (reference sequence). CDR3 protein: CASSRGQGSGEQYF. The CDR3, as DNA: TGTGCCAGTAGTAGGGGACAGGGGTCTGGCGAGCAGTACTTC.

The chain recombines TRBV18 with TRBJ2-7; 7 bases fit TRBD1. Trimming cost V 3 bases and J 6 bases; bases outside gene matches: 5. The CDR3 covers 13 residues. Germline V gene sequence: CDR1 KGHSH, CDR2 LQKENI. CDR3 in DNA: TGTGCCAGCTCACCGACAGGGCTGATCGAGCAGTACTTC. It translates to CASSPTGLIEQYF.

This chain uses TRBV10-3 with TRBJ2-7; 7 nucleotides agree with TRBD2. V was clipped by 4 bases and J by 3 bases; unmatched bases: 18. Per the germline V gene, CDR1 is ENHRY and CDR2 is SYGVKD. The CDR3 spans 18 residues. This CDR3 reads CAISVGLSQGGSLYEQYF. Here the CDR3 DNA reads TGTGCCATCAGTGTTGGATTGAGCCAGGGCGGGAGTCTCTACGAGCAGTACTTC.

This clone has just a few counts. The chain joins TRBV19 to TRBJ2-1, with 7 bases lining up with TRBD1. Germline CDR1 is LNHDA and CDR2 is SQIVND (reference sequence). Trimming cost V 7 bases and J 7 bases; bases outside gene matches: 7. The CDR3 sequence is 13 residues long. CDR3 bases: TGTGCCAGTACCTCGACAGGGTGGAATGAGCAGTTCTTC. Translating it yields CASTSTGWNEQFF.

This chain uses TRBV11-2 with TRBJ1-1; D is perhaps TRBD1 (5 bases). Deletions cut 3 bases from V and 5 bases from J, with 10 bases between. Per germline, CDR1 SGHAT and CDR2 FQNNGV. The CDR3 is made up of 13 amino acids. The CDR3, as DNA: TGTGCCAGCAGCTTCGGGGCAGGGACTGAAGCTTTCTTT. This sequence encodes CASSFGAGTEAFF.

The chain links TRBV6-1 to TRBJ2-1, with TRBD2 matching over 7 bases. CDR3 length equals 15 residues. Germline V gene sequence: CDR1 MNHNS, CDR2 SASEGT. V shed 1 base and J 6 bases; nucleotides not matched to a gene: 6. The CDR3 DNA is TGTGCCAGCAGTGAAGGGGCAGGGAGGGTCAATGAGCAGTTCTTC. Translating it yields CASSEGAGRVNEQFF.

The chain is built from TRBV5-6 and TRBJ1-5; D ambiguous. V lost 4 bases and J lost 2, with 13 bases in between. There are 15 residues in the CDR3. CDR1 SGHDT and CDR2 YYEEEE come from the germline V gene. The CDR3 coding sequence is TGTGCCAGCAGCACGTGGGGTTTGGGCAATCAGCCCCAGCATTTT. This gives the protein CASSTWGLGNQPQHF.

The chain uses TRBV9 and TRBJ2-7, with TRBD2 as a possible D gene (6 bases). Trimming removed 4 bases at V and 0 bases at J, with 14 bases between. The germline CDR1 and CDR2 sequences are SGDLS and YYNGEE. The CDR3 is made up of 15 amino acids. The CDR3 region is CASSPRRGSSYEQYF. The CDR3 DNA is TGTGCCAGCAGCCCCCGCCGGGGGAGCTCCTACGAGCAGTACTTC.

The chain uses TRBV4-1 and TRBJ1-2, with 9 bases identical to TRBD1. The V gene's germline CDR1 is MGHRA and CDR2 YSYEKL. V lost 4 bases, J lost 2 bases, and 5 bases stayed unmatched. This CDR3 contains 15 residues. CDR3 residues: CASSLNRGQNYGYTF. Written as DNA, the CDR3 is TGCGCCAGCAGCCTTAACAGGGGGCAGAACTATGGCTACACCTTC.